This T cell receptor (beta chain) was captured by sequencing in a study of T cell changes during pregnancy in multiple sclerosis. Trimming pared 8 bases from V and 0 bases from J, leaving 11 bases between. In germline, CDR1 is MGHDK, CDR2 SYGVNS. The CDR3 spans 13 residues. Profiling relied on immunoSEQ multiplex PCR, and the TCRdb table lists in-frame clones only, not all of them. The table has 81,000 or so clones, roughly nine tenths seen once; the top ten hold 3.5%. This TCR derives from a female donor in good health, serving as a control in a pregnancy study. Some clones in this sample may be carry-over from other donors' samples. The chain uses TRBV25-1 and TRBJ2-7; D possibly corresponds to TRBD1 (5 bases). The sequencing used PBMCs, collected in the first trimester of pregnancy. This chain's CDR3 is CASGPTVSYEQYF. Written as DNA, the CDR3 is TGTGCCAGCGGCCCGACAGTCTCCTACGAGCAGTACTTC.